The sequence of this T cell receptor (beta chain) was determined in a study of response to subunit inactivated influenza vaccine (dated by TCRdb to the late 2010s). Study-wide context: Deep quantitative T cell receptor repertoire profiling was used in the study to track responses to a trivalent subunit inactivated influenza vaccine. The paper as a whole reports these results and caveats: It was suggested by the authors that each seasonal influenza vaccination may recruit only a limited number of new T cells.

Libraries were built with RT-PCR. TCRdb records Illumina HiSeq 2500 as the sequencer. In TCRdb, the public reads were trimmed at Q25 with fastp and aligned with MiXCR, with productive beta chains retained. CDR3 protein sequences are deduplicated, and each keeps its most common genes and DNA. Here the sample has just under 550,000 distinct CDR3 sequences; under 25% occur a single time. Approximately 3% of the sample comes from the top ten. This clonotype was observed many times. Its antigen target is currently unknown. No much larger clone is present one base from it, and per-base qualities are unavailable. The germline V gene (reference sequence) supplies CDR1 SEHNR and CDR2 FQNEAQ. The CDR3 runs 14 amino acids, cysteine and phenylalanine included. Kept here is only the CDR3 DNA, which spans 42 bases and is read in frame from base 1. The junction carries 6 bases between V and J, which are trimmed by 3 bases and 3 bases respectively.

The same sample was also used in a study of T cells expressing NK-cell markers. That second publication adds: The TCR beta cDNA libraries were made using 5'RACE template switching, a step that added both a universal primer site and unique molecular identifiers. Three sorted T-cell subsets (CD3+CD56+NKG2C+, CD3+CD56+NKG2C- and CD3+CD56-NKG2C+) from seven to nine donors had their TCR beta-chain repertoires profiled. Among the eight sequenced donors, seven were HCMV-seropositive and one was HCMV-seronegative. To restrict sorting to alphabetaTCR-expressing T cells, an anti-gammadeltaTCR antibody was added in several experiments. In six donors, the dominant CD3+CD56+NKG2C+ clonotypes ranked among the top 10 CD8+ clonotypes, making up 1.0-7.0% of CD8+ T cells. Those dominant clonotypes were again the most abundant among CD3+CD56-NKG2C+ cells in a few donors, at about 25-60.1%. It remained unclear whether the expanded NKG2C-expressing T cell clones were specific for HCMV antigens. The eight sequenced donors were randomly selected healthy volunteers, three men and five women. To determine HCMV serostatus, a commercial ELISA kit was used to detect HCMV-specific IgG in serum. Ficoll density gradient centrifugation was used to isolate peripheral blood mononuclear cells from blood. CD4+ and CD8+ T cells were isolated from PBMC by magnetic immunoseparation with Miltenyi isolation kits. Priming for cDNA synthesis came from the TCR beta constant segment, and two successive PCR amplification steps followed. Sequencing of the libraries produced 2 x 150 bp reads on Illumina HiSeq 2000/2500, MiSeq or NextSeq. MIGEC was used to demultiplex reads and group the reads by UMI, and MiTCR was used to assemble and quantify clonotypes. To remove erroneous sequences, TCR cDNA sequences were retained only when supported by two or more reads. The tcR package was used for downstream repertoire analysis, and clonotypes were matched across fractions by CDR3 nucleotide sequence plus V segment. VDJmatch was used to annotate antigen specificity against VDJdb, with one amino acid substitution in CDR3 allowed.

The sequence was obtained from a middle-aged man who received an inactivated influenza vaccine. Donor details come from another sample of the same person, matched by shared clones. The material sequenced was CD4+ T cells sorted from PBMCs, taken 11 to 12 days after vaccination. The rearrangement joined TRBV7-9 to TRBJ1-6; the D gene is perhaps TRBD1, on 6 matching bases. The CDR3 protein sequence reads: CASSLGHYNSPLHF. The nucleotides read TGTGCCAGCAGCTTGGGACACTATAATTCACCCCTCCACTTT.